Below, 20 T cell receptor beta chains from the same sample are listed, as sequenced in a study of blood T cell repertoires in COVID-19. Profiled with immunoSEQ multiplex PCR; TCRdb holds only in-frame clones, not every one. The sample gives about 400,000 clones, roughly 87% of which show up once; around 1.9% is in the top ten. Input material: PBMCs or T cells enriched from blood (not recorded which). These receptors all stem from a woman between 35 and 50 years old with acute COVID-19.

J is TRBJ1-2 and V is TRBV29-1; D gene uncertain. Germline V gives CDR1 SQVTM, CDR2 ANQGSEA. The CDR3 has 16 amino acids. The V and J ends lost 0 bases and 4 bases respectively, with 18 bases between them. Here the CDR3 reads CSVEEGAGYNGYGYTF. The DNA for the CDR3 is TGCAGCGTTGAAGAGGGAGCGGGGTATAATGGCTATGGCTACACCTTC.

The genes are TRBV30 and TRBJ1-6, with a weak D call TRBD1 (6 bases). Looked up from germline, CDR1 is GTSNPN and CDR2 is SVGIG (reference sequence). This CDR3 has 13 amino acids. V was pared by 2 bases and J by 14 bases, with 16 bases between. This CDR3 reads CAWSLPGAKTLHF. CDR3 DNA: TGTGCCTGGAGTTTGCCAGGGGCTAAGACCCTCCACTTT.

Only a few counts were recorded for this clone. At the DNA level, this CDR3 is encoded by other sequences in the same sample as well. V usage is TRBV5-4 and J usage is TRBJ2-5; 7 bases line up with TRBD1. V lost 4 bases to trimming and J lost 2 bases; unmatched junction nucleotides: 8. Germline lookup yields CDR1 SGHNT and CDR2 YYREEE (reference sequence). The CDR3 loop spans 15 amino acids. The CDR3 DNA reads TGTGCCAGCAGCCAGTACCGGGACAGACAAGAGACCCAGTACTTC. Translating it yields CASSQYRDRQETQYF.

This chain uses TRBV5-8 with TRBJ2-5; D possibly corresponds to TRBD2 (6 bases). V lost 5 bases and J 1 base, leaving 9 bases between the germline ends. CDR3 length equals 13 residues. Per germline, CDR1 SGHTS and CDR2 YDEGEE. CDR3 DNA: TGTGCCAGCAGGTTGCGGGGCCAAGAGACCCAGTACTTC. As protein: CASRLRGQETQYF.

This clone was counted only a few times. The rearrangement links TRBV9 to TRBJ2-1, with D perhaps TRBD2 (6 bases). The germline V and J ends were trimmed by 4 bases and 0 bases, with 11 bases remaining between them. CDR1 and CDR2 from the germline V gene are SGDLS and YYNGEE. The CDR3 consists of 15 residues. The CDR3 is CASSIGTPSYNEQFF. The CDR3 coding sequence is TGTGCCAGCAGCATCGGGACTCCCTCCTACAATGAGCAGTTCTTC.

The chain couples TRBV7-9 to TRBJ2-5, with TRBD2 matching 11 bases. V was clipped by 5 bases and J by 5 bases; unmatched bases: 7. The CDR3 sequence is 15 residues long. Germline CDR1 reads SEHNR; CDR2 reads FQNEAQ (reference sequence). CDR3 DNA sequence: TGTGCCAGCAGCATAACTAGCGGGGGACTGGAGACCCAGTACTTC. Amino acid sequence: CASSITSGGLETQYF.

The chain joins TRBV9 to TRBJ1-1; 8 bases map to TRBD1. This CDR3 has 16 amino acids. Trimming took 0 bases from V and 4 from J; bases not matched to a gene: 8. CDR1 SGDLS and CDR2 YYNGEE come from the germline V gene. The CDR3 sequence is CASSVVGQGAGTEAFF. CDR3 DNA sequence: TGTGCCAGCAGCGTAGTGGGGCAGGGGGCCGGCACTGAAGCTTTCTTT.

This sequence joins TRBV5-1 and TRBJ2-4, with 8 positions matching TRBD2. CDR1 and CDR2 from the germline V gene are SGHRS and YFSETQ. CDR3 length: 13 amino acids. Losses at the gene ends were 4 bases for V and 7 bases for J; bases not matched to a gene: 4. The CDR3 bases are TGCGCCAGCAGCACGGGGGGGCCTAACATTCAGTACTTC. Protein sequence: CASSTGGPNIQYF. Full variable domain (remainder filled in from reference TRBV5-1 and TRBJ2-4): KAGVTQTPRYLIKTRGQQVTLSCSPISGHRSVSWYQQTPGQGLQFLFEYFSETQRNKGNFPGRFSGRQFSNSRSEMNVSTLELGDSALYLCASSTGGPNIQYFGAGTRLSVL.

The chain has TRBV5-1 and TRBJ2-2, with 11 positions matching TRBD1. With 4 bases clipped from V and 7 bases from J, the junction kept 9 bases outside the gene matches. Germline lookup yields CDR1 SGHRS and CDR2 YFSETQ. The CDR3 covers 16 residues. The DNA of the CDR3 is TGCGCCAGCAGCGGGGGACAGGGGGAGTCTCTCGGGGAGCTGTTTTTT. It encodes CASSGGQGESLGELFF.

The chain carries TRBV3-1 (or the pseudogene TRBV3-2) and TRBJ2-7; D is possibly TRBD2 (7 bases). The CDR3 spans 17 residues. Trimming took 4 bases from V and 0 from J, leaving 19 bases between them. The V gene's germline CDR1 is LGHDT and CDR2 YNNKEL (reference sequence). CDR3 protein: CASSPQFTGGFSYEQYF. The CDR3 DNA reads TGTGCCAGCAGCCCCCAATTTACGGGGGGCTTCTCCTACGAGCAGTACTTC.

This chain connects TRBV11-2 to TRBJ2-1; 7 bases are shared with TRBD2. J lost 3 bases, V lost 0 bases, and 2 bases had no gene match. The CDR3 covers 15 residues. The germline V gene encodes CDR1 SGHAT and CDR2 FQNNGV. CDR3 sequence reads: CASSLERGSYNEQFF. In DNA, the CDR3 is TGTGCCAGCAGCTTAGAGCGGGGGAGCTACAATGAGCAGTTCTTC.

The CDR3 loop is CASTSRLAGGPEQFF. In nucleotides, the CDR3 is TGTGCCAGCACCTCACGACTAGCGGGGGGGCCAGAGCAGTTCTTC. V gene TRBV7-9 combines with J gene TRBJ2-1, with 14 bases that match TRBD2. Germline CDR1 and CDR2: SEHNR and FQNEAQ (reference sequence). V was clipped by 7 bases and J by 10 bases; unmatched bases: 9. This CDR3 region has 15 residues.

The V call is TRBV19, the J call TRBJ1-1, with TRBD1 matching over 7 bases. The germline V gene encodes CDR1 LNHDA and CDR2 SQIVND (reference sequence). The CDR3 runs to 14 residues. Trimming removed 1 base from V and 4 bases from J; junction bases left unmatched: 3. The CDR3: CASSIVQGVTEAFF. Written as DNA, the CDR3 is TGTGCCAGTAGTATAGTTCAGGGGGTCACTGAAGCTTTCTTT.

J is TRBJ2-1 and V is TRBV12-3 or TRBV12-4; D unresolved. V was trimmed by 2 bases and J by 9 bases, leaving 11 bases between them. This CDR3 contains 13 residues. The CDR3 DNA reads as TGTGCCAGCAGTTTAATGGCTTCCAGTGAGCAGTTCTTC. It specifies CASSLMASSEQFF.

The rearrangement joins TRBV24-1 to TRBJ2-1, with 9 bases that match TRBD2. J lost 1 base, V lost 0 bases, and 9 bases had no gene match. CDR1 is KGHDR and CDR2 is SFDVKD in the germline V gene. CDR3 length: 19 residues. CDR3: CATSDLRGSGGISYNEQFF. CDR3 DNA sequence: TGTGCCACCAGTGATTTGCGTGGTAGCGGGGGAATTTCCTACAATGAGCAGTTCTTC.

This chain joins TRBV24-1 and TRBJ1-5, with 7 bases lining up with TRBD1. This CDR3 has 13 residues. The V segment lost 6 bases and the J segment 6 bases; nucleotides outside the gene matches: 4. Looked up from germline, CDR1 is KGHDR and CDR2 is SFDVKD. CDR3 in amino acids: CATSLQGFQPQHF. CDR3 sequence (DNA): TGTGCCACCAGTTTACAGGGGTTTCAGCCCCAGCATTTT.

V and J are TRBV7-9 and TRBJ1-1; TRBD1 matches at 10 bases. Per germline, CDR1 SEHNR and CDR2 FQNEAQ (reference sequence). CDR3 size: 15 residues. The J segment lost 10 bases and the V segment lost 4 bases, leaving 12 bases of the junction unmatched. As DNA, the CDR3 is TGTGCCAGCAGCTCGCCGGGACAGGGGAGTCTTTTAGCTTTCTTT. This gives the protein CASSSPGQGSLLAFF.

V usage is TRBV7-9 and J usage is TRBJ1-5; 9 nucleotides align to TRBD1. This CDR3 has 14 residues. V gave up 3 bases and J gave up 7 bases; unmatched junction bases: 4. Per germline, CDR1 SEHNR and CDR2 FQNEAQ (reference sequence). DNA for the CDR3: TGTGCCAGCAGCTTGGGACAGGGAGGCCAGCCCCAGCATTTT. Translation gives CASSLGQGGQPQHF.

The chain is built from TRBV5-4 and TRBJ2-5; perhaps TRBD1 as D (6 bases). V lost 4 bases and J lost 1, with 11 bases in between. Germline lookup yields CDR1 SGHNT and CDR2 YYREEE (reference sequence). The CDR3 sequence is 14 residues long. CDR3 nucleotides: TGTGCCAGCAGCCCCTGGACAGTCCAAGAGACCCAGTACTTC. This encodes CASSPWTVQETQYF. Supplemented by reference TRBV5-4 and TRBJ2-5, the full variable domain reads ETGVTQSPTHLIKTRGQQVTLRCSSQSGHNTVSWYQQALGQGPQFIFQYYREEENGRGNFPPRFSGLQFPNYSSELNVNALELDDSALYLCASSPWTVQETQYFGPGTRLLVL.

As DNA, the CDR3 is TGCGCCAGCAGCTTGACCGGGACAGGTTCCTATGGCTACACCTTC. This translates into CASSLTGTGSYGYTF. The chain couples TRBV5-1 to TRBJ1-2; the match to TRBD1 covers 8 bases. The germline gives CDR1 SGHRS, CDR2 YFSETQ. V lost 1 base, J lost 4 bases, and 6 bases stayed unmatched. The CDR3 length is 15 residues.